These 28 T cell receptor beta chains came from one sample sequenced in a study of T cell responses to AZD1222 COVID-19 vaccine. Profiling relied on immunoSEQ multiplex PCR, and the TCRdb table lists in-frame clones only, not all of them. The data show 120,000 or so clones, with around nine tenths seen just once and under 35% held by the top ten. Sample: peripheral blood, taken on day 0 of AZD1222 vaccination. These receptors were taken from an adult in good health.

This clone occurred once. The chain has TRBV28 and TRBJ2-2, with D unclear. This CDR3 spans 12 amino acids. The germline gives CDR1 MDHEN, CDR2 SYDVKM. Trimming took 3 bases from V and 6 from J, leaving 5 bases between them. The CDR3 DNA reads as TGTGCCAGCAGTTTTTCGCCCGGGGAGCTGTTTTTT. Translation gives CASSFSPGELFF.

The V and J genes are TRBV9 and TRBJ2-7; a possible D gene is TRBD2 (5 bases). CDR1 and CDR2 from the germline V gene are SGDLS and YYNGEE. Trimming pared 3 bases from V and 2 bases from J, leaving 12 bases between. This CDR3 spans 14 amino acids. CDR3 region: CASSALAGPYEQYF. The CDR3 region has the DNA TGTGCCAGCAGCGCCCTGGCGGGCCCCTACGAGCAGTACTTC.

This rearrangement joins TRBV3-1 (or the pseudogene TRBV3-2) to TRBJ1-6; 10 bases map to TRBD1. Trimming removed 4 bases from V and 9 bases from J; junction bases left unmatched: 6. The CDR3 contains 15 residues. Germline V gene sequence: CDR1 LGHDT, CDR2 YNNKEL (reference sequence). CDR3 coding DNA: TGTGCCAGCAGCCCTCGGACAGGGGGTAGTTCACCCCTCCACTTT. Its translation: CASSPRTGGSSPLHF.

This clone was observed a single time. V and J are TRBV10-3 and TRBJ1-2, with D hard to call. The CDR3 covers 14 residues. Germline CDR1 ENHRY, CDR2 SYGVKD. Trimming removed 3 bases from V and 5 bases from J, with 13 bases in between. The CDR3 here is CAISDSTGKYGYTF. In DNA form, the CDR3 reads TGTGCCATCAGTGATTCTACGGGGAAATATGGCTACACCTTC.

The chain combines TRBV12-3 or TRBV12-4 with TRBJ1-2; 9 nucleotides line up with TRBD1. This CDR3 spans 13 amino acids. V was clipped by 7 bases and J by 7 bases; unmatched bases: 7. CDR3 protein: CASTIQGAFGYTF. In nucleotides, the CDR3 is TGTGCCAGCACTATACAGGGGGCCTTTGGCTACACCTTC.

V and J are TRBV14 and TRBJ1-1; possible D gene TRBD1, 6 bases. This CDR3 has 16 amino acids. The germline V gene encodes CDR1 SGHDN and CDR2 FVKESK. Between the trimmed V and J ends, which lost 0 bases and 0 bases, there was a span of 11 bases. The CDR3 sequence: CASSQDYREMNTEAFF. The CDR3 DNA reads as TGTGCCAGCAGCCAAGATTACAGGGAAATGAACACTGAAGCTTTCTTT. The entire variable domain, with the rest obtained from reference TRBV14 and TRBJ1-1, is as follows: EAGVTQFPSHSVIEKGQTVTLRCDPISGHDNLYWYRRVMGKEIKFLLHFVKESKQDESGMPNNRFLAERTGGTYSTLKVQPAELEDSGVYFCASSQDYREMNTEAFFGQGTRLTVV.

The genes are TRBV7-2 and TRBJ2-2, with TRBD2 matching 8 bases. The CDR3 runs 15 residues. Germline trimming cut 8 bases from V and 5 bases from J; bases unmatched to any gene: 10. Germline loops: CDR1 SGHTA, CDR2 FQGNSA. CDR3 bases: TGTGCCAGCTTTCCCTCGGGGGGGCCTACCGGGGAGCTGTTTTTT. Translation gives CASFPSGGPTGELFF.

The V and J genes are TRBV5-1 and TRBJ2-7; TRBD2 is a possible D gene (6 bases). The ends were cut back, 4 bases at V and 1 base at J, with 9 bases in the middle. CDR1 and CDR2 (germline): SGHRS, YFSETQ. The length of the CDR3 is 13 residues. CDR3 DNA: TGCGCCAGCAGCGCGGGGACTTCCTACGAGCAGTACTTC. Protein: CASSAGTSYEQYF.

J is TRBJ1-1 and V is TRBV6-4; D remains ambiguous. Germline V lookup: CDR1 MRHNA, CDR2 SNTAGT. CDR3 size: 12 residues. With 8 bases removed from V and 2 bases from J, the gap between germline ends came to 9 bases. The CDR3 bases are TGTGCCAGCCAGCCTAATAACACTGAAGCTTTCTTT. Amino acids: CASQPNNTEAFF.

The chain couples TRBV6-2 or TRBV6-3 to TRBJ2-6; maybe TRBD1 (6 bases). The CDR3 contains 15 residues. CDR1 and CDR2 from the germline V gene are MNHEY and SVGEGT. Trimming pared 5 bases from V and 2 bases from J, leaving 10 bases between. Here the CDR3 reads CASSKTGTGANVLTF. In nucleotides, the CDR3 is TGTGCCAGCAGTAAAACAGGGACTGGGGCCAACGTCCTGACTTTC.

CDR3 in amino acids: CASSPRDILFF. For the CDR3, the DNA is TGTGCCAGCAGTCCCCGGGACATCCTGTTTTTT. This chain uses TRBV6-5 with TRBJ1-4, with a weak D call TRBD1 (6 bases). V dropped 5 bases and J dropped 14 bases, with 12 bases sitting between them. Germline lookup yields CDR1 MNHEY and CDR2 SVGAGI. The CDR3 totals 11 residues.

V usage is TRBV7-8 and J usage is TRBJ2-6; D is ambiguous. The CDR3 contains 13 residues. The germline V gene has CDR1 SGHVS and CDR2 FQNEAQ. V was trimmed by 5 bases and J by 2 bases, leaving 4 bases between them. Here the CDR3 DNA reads TGTGCCAGCAGCCCCCCTGGGGCCAACGTCCTGACTTTC. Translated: CASSPPGANVLTF. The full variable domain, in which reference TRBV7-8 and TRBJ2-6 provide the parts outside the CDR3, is GAGVSQSPRYKVAKRGQDVALRCDPISGHVSLFWYQQALGQGPEFLTYFQNEAQLDKSGLPSDRFFAERPEGSVSTLKIQRTQQEDSAVYLCASSPPGANVLTFGAGSRLTVL.

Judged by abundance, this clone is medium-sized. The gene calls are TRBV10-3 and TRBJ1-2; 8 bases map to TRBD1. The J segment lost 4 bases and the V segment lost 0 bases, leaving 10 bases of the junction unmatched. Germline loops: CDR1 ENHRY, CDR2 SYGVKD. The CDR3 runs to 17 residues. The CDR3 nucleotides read TGTGCCATCAGTGAGTCCCTCCGGGACAGGATGTCCTATGGCTACACCTTC. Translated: CAISESLRDRMSYGYTF.

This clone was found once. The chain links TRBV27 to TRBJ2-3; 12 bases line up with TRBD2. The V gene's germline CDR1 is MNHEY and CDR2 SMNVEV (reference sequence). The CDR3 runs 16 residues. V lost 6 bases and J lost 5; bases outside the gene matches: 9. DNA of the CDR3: TGTGCCAGCAGCCTCGGGACTAGCGGGCGAGGAGATACGCAGTATTTT. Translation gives CASSLGTSGRGDTQYF.

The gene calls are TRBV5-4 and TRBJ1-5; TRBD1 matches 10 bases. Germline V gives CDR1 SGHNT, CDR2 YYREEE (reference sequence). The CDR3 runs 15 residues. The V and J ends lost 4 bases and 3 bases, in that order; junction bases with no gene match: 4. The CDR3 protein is CASSRGTGDNQPQHF. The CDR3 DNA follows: TGTGCCAGCAGCCGCGGGACAGGGGACAATCAGCCCCAGCATTTT.

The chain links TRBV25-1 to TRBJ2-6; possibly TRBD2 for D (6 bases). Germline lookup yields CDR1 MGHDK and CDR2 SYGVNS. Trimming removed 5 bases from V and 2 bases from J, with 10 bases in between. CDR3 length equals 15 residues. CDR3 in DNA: TGTGCCAGCAGTCCTCCGGGGGCTGGGGCCAACGTCCTGACTTTC. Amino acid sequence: CASSPPGAGANVLTF.

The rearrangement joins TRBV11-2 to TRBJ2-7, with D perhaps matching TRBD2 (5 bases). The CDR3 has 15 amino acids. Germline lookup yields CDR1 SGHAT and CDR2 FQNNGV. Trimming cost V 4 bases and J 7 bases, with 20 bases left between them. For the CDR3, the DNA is TGTGCCAGCAGCTCCCTTCAGCGGAATCGGATGGAGCAGTACTTC. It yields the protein CASSSLQRNRMEQYF.

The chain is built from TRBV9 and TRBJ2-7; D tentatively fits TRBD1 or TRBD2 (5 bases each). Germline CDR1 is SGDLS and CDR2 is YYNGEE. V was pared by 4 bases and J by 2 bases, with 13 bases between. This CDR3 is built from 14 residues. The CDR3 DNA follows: TGTGCCAGCAGCTTAGGGACGCCACCCTACGAGCAGTACTTC. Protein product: CASSLGTPPYEQYF. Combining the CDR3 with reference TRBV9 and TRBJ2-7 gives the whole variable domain DSGVTQTPKHLITATGQRVTLRCSPRSGDLSVYWYQQSLDQGLQFLIQYYNGEERAKGNILERFSAQQFPDLHSELNLSSLELGDSALYFCASSLGTPPYEQYFGPGTRLTVT.

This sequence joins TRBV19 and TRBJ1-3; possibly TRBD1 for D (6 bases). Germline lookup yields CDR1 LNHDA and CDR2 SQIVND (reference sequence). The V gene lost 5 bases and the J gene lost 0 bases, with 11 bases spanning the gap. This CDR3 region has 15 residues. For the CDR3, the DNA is TGTGCCAGTAGTTGGGACAAACCCTCTGGAAACACCATATATTTT. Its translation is CASSWDKPSGNTIYF.

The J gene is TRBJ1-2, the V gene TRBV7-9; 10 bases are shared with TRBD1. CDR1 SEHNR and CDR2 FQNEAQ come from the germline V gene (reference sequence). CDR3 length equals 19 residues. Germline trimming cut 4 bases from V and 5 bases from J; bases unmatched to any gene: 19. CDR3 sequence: CASSSANRDRGGEGYGYTF. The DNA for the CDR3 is TGTGCCAGCAGCTCAGCGAACCGGGACAGGGGCGGGGAAGGATATGGCTACACCTTC.

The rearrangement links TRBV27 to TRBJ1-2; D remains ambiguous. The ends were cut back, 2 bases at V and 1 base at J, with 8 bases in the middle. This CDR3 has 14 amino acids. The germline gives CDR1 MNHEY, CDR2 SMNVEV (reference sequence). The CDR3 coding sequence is TGTGCCAGCAGTTTAACTCCGATTAACTATGGCTACACCTTC. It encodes CASSLTPINYGYTF.

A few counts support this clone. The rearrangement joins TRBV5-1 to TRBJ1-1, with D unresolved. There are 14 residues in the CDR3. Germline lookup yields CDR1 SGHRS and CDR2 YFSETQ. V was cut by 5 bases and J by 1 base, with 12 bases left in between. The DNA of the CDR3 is TGCGCCAGCAGTCGAGAGTGGCAGAACACTGAAGCTTTCTTT. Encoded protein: CASSREWQNTEAFF.

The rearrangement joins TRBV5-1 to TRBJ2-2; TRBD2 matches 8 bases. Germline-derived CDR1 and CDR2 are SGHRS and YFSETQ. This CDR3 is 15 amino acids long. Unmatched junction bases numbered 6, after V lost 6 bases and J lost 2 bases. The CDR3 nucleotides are TGCGCCAGCAAGGCGACTAGCGCAAACACCGGGGAGCTGTTTTTT. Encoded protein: CASKATSANTGELFF.

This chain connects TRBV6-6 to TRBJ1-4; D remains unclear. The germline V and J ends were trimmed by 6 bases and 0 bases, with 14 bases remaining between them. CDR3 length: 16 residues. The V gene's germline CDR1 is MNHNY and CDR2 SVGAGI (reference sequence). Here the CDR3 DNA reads TGTGCCAGCAGCTATGACACATATGCAACTAATGAAAAACTGTTTTTT. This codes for CASSYDTYATNEKLFF.

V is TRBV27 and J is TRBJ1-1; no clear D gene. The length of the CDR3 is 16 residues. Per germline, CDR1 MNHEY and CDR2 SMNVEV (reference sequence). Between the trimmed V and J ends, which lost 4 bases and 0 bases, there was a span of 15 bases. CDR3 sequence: CASSSLGESVNTEAFF. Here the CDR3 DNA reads TGTGCCAGCAGTTCCCTCGGTGAGAGCGTGAACACTGAAGCTTTCTTT.

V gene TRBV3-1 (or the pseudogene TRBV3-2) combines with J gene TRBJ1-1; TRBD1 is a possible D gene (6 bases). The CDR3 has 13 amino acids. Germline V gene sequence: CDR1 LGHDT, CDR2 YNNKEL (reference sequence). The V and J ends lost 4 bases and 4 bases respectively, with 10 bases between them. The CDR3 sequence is CASSPRGGTEAFF. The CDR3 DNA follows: TGTGCCAGCAGCCCCAGGGGAGGCACTGAAGCTTTCTTT.

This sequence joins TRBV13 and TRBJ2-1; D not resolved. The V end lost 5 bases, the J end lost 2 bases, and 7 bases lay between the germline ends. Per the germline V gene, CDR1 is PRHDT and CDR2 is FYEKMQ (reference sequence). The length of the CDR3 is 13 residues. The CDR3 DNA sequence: TGTGCCAGCAGCCGGACGGCCTACAATGAGCAGTTCTTC. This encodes CASSRTAYNEQFF.

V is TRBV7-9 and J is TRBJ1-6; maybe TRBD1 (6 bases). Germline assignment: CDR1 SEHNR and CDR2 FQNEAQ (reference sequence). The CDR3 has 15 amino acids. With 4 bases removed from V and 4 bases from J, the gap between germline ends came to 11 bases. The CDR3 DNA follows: TGTGCCAGCAGCTCCGGGACACCTTATAATTCACCCCTCCACTTT. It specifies CASSSGTPYNSPLHF.